This passage covers 6 T cell receptor beta chains from one sample sequenced in a study of T-cell memory formation after mild COVID-19. TCRdb called the 5' RACE reads again in MiXCR, with one record for every CDR3 protein. The sample carries roughly 43,000 distinct CDR3 sequences, 7.5% to 10% recorded once. Sequencing was performed on PBMCs or a T cell subset sorted from them (not recorded which). The receptors come from an adult woman who had mild COVID-19 (a few samples of this study predate the infection). Cell type and time point are not known.

This clonotype was found a few times. V gene TRBV9 combines with J gene TRBJ2-3, with D possibly being TRBD1 or TRBD2 (5 bases each). The V and J ends lost 4 bases and 7 bases respectively, with 22 bases between them. Per germline, CDR1 SGDLS and CDR2 YYNGEE. The CDR3 has 16 residues. The CDR3 nucleotides are TGTGCCAGCAGCCCAACCGGGACCACGAGGCTCCATACGCAGTATTTT. It specifies CASSPTGTTRLHTQYF.

This clonotype was picked up many times. The gene calls are TRBV7-8 and TRBJ2-7; D remains unclear. This CDR3 has 14 residues. Trimming left V 2 bases short and J 2 bases short, with 10 bases between. Germline V gene data show CDR1 as SGHVS and CDR2 as FQNEAQ. The CDR3 DNA sequence: TGTGCCAGCAGCTTACGAGGAGCTACCTACGAGCAGTACTTC. Protein: CASSLRGATYEQYF. Combining the CDR3 with reference TRBV7-8 and TRBJ2-7 gives the whole variable domain GAGVSQSPRYKVAKRGQDVALRCDPISGHVSLFWYQQALGQGPEFLTYFQNEAQLDKSGLPSDRFFAERPEGSVSTLKIQRTQQEDSAVYLCASSLRGATYEQYFGPGTRLTVT.

The chain recombines TRBV20-1 with TRBJ1-1; D gene ambiguous. This CDR3 has 14 residues. Per the germline V gene, CDR1 is DFQATT and CDR2 is SNEGSKA (reference sequence). With 5 bases removed from V and 0 bases from J, the gap between germline ends came to 13 bases. The CDR3 DNA is TGCAGTGCTTATAAATCGGGGATGAACACTGAAGCTTTCTTT. This gives the protein CSAYKSGMNTEAFF.

This clonotype was seen a few times. The chain combines TRBV7-9 with TRBJ2-7; D possibly corresponds to TRBD2 (6 bases). V was trimmed by 5 bases and J by 0 bases, leaving 20 bases between them. Germline CDR1 reads SEHNR; CDR2 reads FQNEAQ (reference sequence). This CDR3 is 17 amino acids long. CDR3 residues: CASSLSSGGLASYEQYF. CDR3 in DNA: TGTGCCAGCAGCCTATCATCCGGAGGGCTAGCCTCCTACGAGCAGTACTTC.

This clonotype was observed a handful of times. CDR3 region: CASSGSGGVNSYEQYF. The CDR3 DNA is TGTGCCAGTAGTGGGAGCGGGGGCGTTAACTCCTACGAGCAGTACTTC. This chain uses TRBV19 with TRBJ2-7, with 8 positions matching TRBD2. The germline gives CDR1 LNHDA, CDR2 SQIVND (reference sequence). This CDR3 region has 16 residues. V was pared by 5 bases and J by 0 bases, with 9 bases of the junction left unmatched.

J is TRBJ1-1 and V is TRBV7-8, with D possibly being TRBD1 (6 bases). V was pared by 7 bases and J by 1 base, with 13 bases between. The CDR3 spans 14 residues. In germline, CDR1 is SGHVS, CDR2 FQNEAQ. The CDR3 bases are TGTGCCAGCAAAAAGGGGACACCGAACACTGAAGCTTTCTTT. It yields the protein CASKKGTPNTEAFF.